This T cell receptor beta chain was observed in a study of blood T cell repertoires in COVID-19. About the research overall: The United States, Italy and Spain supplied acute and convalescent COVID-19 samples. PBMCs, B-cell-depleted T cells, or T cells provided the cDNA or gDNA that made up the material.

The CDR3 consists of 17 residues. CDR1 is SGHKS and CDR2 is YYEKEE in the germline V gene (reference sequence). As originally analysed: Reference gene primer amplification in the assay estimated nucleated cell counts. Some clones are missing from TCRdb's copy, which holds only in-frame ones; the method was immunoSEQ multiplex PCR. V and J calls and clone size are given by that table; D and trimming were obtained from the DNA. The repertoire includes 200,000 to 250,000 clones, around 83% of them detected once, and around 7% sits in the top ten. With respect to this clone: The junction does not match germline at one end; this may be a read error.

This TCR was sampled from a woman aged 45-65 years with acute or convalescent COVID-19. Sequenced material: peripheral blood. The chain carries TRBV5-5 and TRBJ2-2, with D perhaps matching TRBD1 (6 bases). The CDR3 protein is CASRNWPGTPNAGELFF. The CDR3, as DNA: TGTGCCAGCAGGAATTGGCCCGGGACACCGAACGCCGGGGAGCTGTTTTTT.